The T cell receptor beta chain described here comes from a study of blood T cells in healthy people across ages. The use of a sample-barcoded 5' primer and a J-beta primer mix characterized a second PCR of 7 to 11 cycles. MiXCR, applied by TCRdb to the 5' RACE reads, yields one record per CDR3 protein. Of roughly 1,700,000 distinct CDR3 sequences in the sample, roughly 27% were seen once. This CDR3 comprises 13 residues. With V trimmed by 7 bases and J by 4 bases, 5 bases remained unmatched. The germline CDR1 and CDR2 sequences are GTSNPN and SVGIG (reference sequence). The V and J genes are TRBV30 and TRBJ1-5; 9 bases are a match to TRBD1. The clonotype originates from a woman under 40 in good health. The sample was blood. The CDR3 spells CALQQGANQPQHF. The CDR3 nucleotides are TGTGCCTTGCAACAGGGGGCAAATCAGCCCCAGCATTTT.